This T cell receptor beta chain was identified during a study of OX40 agonist ivuxolimab in advanced cancers. With respect to the entire study: Ivuxolimab was a fully human IgG2 agonistic monoclonal antibody targeting the costimulatory receptor OX40 (CD134). The paper covers the monotherapy dose-escalation part of the phase I ivuxolimab trial, which included N of about 50 patients. Patients were allowed to have had prior anti-PD-1, anti-PD-L1 or anti-CTLA-4 therapy, and roughly 40% of the dose-escalation patients had been treated with checkpoint inhibitors. Intravenous ivuxolimab was administered to patients every 2 weeks at six dose levels: 0.01, 0.1, 0.3, 1.5, 3 and 10 mg/kg. Peripheral TCRbeta sequencing aimed to test whether ivuxolimab altered TCR sequence diversity and caused clonal T-cell expansion. Among the roughly 50 dose-escalation patients, approximately 20 had hepatocellular carcinoma, 15 or so melanoma, 9 renal cell carcinoma and 9 head and neck cancer. The dose-escalation cohort was roughly 80% male with a mean age of approximately 59 years, ranging from roughly 20 to 80. Partial responses were achieved by three dose-escalation patients, of whom one had hepatocellular carcinoma and two had cutaneous melanoma. Results and caveats for the whole study, not just this receptor: At doses of 0.1 to 3.0 mg/kg, clonal expansion of both CD4+ and CD8+ T cells in blood was seen between baseline and week 6. Low levels of normalized T-cell clonal expansion were also shown by some nonresponding patients. Antigen specificity was not determined for the clonally expanded peripheral T cells. On average, CD8+ T cells showed more expanded clones than CD4+ T cells after ivuxolimab. In the 0.1-3.0 mg/kg groups, partial responders were among the patients with the lowest normalized peripheral clonal expansion, particularly in CD8+ T cells.

The trim is 7 bases for V and 1 base for J, with a gap of 15 bases between the germline ends. From the cysteine through the phenylalanine, the CDR3 covers 15 amino acids. Only CDR3 DNA remains: 45 bases, in frame from the first base. The germline V gene encodes CDR1 SNHLY and CDR2 FYNNEI. The trial excluded patients who had a history of autoimmune disease or who were on systemic immunosuppression. In every dose cohort, peripheral blood was drawn for TCR sequencing at baseline, cycle 4 day 1, and cycle 7 day 1. Samples came from an open-label, multicenter, first-in-human phase I dose-escalation trial of ivuxolimab. Adults with locally advanced or metastatic melanoma, renal cell carcinoma, hepatocellular carcinoma or head and neck squamous cell carcinoma were enrolled in the trial. Before TCR sequencing, CD4+ T cells and CD8+ T cells were sorted from peripheral blood as separate populations. Genomic DNA was extracted from sorted cells for sequencing of the TCRbeta CDR3 region. TCRbeta CDR3 regions were sequenced using the immunoSEQ Assay. TCRdb took over this immuneACCESS table, retaining in-frame rearrangements with V and J assigned. Such tables are incomplete; in checked studies, under half of the missing clones stem from an unresolved V gene, and the remainder is unexplained. In all, the sample holds roughly 72,000 clones, and around 94% of those were seen once. The ten biggest clones cover around 14% of the sample.

A remark on this clone: This receptor's antigen is unknown. Per-base qualities were not stored, and no clone one base away is much larger.

Here the chain combines TRBV2 and TRBJ2-3, with the D segment identity uncertain. The source of this sequence is an adult with an advanced solid tumor such as melanoma, head and neck, liver or kidney cancer. The starting material was CD4+ or CD8+ T cells sorted from blood, obtained in a trial of the OX40 agonist ivuxolimab. The CDR3 here reads CASTWWEEGTDTQYF. At the DNA level, the sequence is TGTGCCAGCACTTGGTGGGAAGAGGGCACAGATACGCAGTATTTT.